This is a list of T cell receptor beta chains from one sample in a study of cytomegalovirus exposure and HLA in healthy donors. Data came from immunoSEQ multiplex PCR; TCRdb stores just in-frame clones and leaves some out. The sample shows about 160,000 clones, roughly 82% of them seen only once. Input material: PBMCs. The source of these receptors is a man between 50 and 59 years old in good health and CMV-seropositive. CDR3s include the opening cysteine and the closing phenylalanine or tryptophan. D genes are given only for firm matches. Part of the rows lack a size; the others show once, few, many or a class for expanded clones.

TRBJ1-1 - - TRBV4-1 TGCGCCAGCAGCCCCTCAGGGGCAGGAGGCACTGAAGCTTTCTTT CASSPSGAGGTEAFF
TRBJ1-2 - TRBD1 TRBV4-2 TGTGCCAGCACCCTTCAGGGGGTAGTTGGCTACACCTTC CASTLQGVVGYTF
TRBJ2-1 once TRBD2 TRBV7-2 TGTGCCAGCAGCTTAGTTGGTGGCGGGGGGGCCGGTCGGTACAATGAGCAGTTCTTC CASSLVGGGGAGRYNEQFF
TRBJ1-2 - - TRBV11-2 TGTGCCAGCAGCCCGCTTGGTGCGGGGGACTATGGCTACACCTTC CASSPLGAGDYGYTF
TRBJ2-1 - - TRBV7-2 TGTGCCAGCAGCTTAGCCCTAGACAATGAGCAGTTCTTC CASSLALDNEQFF
TRBJ1-1 - - TRBV4-1 TGCGCCAGCAGCCAGGCACAGGGTTCTCCTGAAGCTTTCTTT CASSQAQGSPEAFF
TRBJ1-5 - - TRBV6-1 TGTGCCAGCAGTGATAATCCAGGGATTGTTCGTCAGCCCCAGCATTTT CASSDNPGIVRQPQHF
TRBJ1-1 - - TRBV7-3 TGTGCCAGCAGCTTAACCGGCGGAGAAGCTTTCTTT CASSLTGGEAFF
TRBJ1-6 once - TRBV18 TGTGCCAGCTCACCGCGGGACGGTAATTCACCCCTCCACTTT CASSPRDGNSPLHF
TRBJ2-5 - TRBD1 TRBV25-1 TGTGCCAGCAGTGAATCCCAGGGGGCCGGAGAGACCCAGTACTTC CASSESQGAGETQYF
TRBJ2-3 - TRBD2 TRBV9 TGTGCCAGCAGCGTAGGCGGGGGGCGGGATACGCAGTATTTT CASSVGGGRDTQYF
TRBJ2-2 - TRBD2 TRBV19 TGTGCCAGTAGTCCTCTAGCGGGGGGGCCCGGGGAGCTGTTTTTT CASSPLAGGPGELFF
TRBJ1-2 - TRBD1 TRBV10-3 TGTGCCATCAGTGAGTCGCAGGGGGCGGGTGGCTACACCTTC CAISESQGAGGYTF
TRBJ1-4 - TRBD1 TRBV7-8 TGTGCCAGCACCCCCGACAGGGCAACTAATGAAAAACTGTTTTTT CASTPDRATNEKLFF
TRBJ2-2 - - TRBV19 TGTGCCACCTTCGGAGGGGCGTACACCGGGGAGCTGTTTTTT CATFGGAYTGELFF
TRBJ1-1 - - TRBV5-5 TGTGCCAGCAGCTTGAAAGGTTACCCGGGGGATCTAGGGAACACTGAAGCTTTCTTT CASSLKGYPGDLGNTEAFF
TRBJ2-6 - - TRBV5-1 TGCGCCAGCAGCTTGGTATCCGAGTTGACTTTC CASSLVSELTF
TRBJ1-4 once - TRBV28 TGTGCCAGCAGTAACAGACCGAACTCAAATGAAAAACTGTTTTTT CASSNRPNSNEKLFF
TRBJ2-7 - - TRBV5-1 TGCGCCAGCAGCTTTGCCCCGGGGTCATTCTACGAGCAGTACTTC CASSFAPGSFYEQYF
TRBJ2-7 - - TRBV11-2 TGTGCCAGCAGCCGGACAGCCTACGAGCAGTACTTC CASSRTAYEQYF
TRBJ2-7 - TRBD1 TRBV5-5 TGTGCCAGCAGCCCAGGGACAGGAAGCTCCTACGAGCAGTACTTC CASSPGTGSSYEQYF
TRBJ1-5 - TRBD1 TRBV27 TGTGCCAGCAGTCCGCGGGGACAGGGGATTCAGCCCCAGCATTTT CASSPRGQGIQPQHF
TRBJ2-1 - TRBD1 TRBV5-1 TGCGCCAGCAGCCTTGTGACAGGGGGGCGGGGGTACAATGAGCAGTTCTTC CASSLVTGGRGYNEQFF
TRBJ2-1 - TRBD1 TRBV9 TGTGCCAGCAGAAGACAGGGTGGCAATGAGCAGTTCTTC CASRRQGGNEQFF
TRBJ2-1 few - TRBV9 TGTGCCAGCAGCGTAAGTGACGAAGGGAGGCAGTTCTTC CASSVSDEGRQFF
TRBJ2-1 - - TRBV4-3 TGCGCCAGCAGCCAAGATTCGTCTCTCTACAATGAGCAGTTCTTC CASSQDSSLYNEQFF
TRBJ2-2 - - TRBV30 TGTGCCTGGAGCGTCGACTGGGTCGCCGGGGAGCTGTTTTTT CAWSVDWVAGELFF
TRBJ1-4 - - TRBV29-1 TGCAGCGTGGGGGGGTTAACTAATGAAAAACTGTTTTTT CSVGGLTNEKLFF
TRBJ1-1 - TRBD1 TRBV5-1 TGCGCCAGCAGCGCCTACGGGACAGGAGGGGGGTTAGAAGCTTTCTTT CASSAYGTGGGLEAFF
TRBJ1-2 - - TRBV6-6 TGTGCCACCCATCCCCCGGGAAGTGGAGGTGGCTACACCTTC CATHPPGSGGGYTF
TRBJ2-5 - - TRBV5-1 TGCGCCAGCAGCTTGGGAGTAACAGAAAACCAAGAGACCCAGTACTTC CASSLGVTENQETQYF
TRBJ1-2 - TRBD1 TRBV9 TGTGCCAGCAGCGTAGAGGGACAGGGGCCCTATGGCTACACCTTC CASSVEGQGPYGYTF
TRBJ2-1 few - TRBV7-9 TGTGCCAGCAGCCAACCCTGGGGGGGGGCGACTTTTTACAATGAGCAGTTCTTC CASSQPWGGATFYNEQFF
TRBJ1-1 - - TRBV5-1 TGCGCCAGCAGCGATGGATCCACAGGGAGTTCTGAAGCTTTCTTT CASSDGSTGSSEAFF
TRBJ1-1 - - TRBV12-5 TGTGCTAGTGGTTTTGGGGGCCGGGTCGCTTTCTTT CASGFGGRVAFF
TRBJ2-3 - - TRBV19 TGTGCCAGTAGTATCCGGGGGTGGGACACAGATACGCAGTATTTT CASSIRGWDTDTQYF
TRBJ1-5 - TRBD1 TRBV27 TGTGCCAGCAGTTTATCTGGACAGGGGTTAGGACAGCCCCAGCATTTT CASSLSGQGLGQPQHF
TRBJ2-7 - TRBD2 TRBV2 TGTGCCAGCAGTGGTGGGAGGGGCCAGCTCGAGCAGTACTTC CASSGGRGQLEQYF
TRBJ2-2 few TRBD1 TRBV11-1 TGTGCCAGCAGCCCAGGAAGGTGGGACAGGAACACCGGGGAGCTGTTTTTT CASSPGRWDRNTGELFF
TRBJ2-1 few TRBD2 TRBV5-4 TGTGCCAGCAGTACCGGGACTAGCGGCCTAAGGGAGCAGTTCTTC CASSTGTSGLREQFF
TRBJ1-1 - - TRBV5-4 TGTGCCAGCAGCTTGGCCGCGGGGCGAACTGAAGCTTTCTTT CASSLAAGRTEAFF
TRBJ2-1 - TRBD1 TRBV5-4 TGTGCCAGCAGCCCGGGACAGGGACAATATCGCGAGCAGTTCTTC CASSPGQGQYREQFF
TRBJ1-1 - TRBD1 TRBV4-2 TGTGCCAGCACAGGAGGACAGGGCCTTGACACTGAAGCTTTCTTT CASTGGQGLDTEAFF
TRBJ2-5 once - TRBV18 TGTGCCAGCCGAAGACAGGTGGGGGAGACCCAGTACTTC CASRRQVGETQYF
TRBJ1-4 - TRBD1 TRBV19 TGTGCCAGTAGTATCCCTGGACAGGCCTCAACTAATGAAAAACTGTTTTTT CASSIPGQASTNEKLFF
TRBJ1-4 - TRBD1 TRBV4-2 TGTGCCAGCGGGACAGGGGGCCATGAAAAACTGTTTTTT CASGTGGHEKLFF
TRBJ1-2 - - TRBV5-6 TGTGCCAGCAGCTGGCCTGCGGACTATGGCTACACCTTC CASSWPADYGYTF
TRBJ2-3 - - TRBV7-9 TGTTCCAGCACCCCTGGCGGGCAGGGCACAGATACGCAGTATTTT CSSTPGGQGTDTQYF
TRBJ2-5 - - TRBV6-1 TGTGCCAGCAGTTATGGGGGGATGGCCGAGACCCAGTACTTC CASSYGGMAETQYF
TRBJ2-1 - - TRBV4-1 TGCGCCAGCAGCCAAGGTCGTAATGAGCAGTTCTTC CASSQGRNEQFF
TRBJ2-1 - - TRBV9 TGTGCCAGCAGCGTAGACGAGCGGAGGGTGGGTAATGAGCAGTTCTTC CASSVDERRVGNEQFF
TRBJ1-1 - - TRBV19 TGTGCCAGTAGTACCCTTGGTGGGGCACTGAACACTGAAGCTTTCTTT CASSTLGGALNTEAFF
TRBJ2-3 - TRBD2 TRBV7-7 TGTGCTAGCAGCTTGGAGACTAGCGGGAGGGCTAGCACAGATACGCAGTATTTT CASSLETSGRASTDTQYF
TRBJ2-7 - TRBD1 TRBV18 TGTGCCAGCTCACGGACAGGCGACTACGAGCAGTACTTC CASSRTGDYEQYF
TRBJ1-6 few - TRBV25-1 TGTGCCAGCAGTGATTCAGGGTTTCATAATTCACCCCTCCACTTT CASSDSGFHNSPLHF
TRBJ2-7 once - TRBV7-2 TGTGCCAGCAGCTTAGACCCGGGGAGCTCCTACGAGCAGTACTTC CASSLDPGSSYEQYF
TRBJ2-2 - TRBD2 TRBV12-5 TGTGCTACGATCTCCCGGGAGGTTTGGAGAACCGGGGAGCTGTTTTTT CATISREVWRTGELFF
TRBJ1-3 - TRBD1 TRBV28 TGTGCCAGCAGTTTCGGGACAGGCTACGGAAACACCATATATTTT CASSFGTGYGNTIYF
TRBJ2-7 - TRBD2 TRBV7-9 TGTTCCAGCAGCTTAGTTGCCGGCGGGGGCTACGAGCAGTACTTC CSSSLVAGGGYEQYF